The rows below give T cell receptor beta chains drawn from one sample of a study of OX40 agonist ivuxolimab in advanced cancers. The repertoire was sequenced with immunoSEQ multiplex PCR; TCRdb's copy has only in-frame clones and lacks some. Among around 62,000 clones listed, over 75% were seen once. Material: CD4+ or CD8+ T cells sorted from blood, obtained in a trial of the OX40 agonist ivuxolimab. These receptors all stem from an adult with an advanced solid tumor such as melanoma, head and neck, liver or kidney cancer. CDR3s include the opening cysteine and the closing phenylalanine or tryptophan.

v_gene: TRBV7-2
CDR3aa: CASSTRSSEQFF

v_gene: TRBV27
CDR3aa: CASSLLAAGRNTEAFF

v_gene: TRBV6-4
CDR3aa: CASSRNRGDGYTF

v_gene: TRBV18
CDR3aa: CASSPDISGANVLTF

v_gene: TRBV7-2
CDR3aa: CASSYRGDPQETQYF

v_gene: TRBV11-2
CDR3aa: CASSLSGTPGQDTQYF

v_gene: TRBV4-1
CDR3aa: CASSQGPPVKRANSTDTQYF

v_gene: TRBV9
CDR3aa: CASSVERYYEAAGENTEAFF

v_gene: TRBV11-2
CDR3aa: CASRKPGQRNTGELFF

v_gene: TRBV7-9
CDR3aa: CASSQQGGHQPQHF

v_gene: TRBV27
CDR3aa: CASSRSGEGNGYTF

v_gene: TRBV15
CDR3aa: CATSTDRGVAVEKLFF

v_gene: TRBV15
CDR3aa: CATSRARTGNSGNTIYF

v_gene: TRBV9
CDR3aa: CASSATGAFNEKLFF

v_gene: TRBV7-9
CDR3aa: CASSSQTSGTDTQYF

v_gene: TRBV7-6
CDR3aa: CASSLNNRVLQETQYF

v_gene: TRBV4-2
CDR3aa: CASSQERLGGYEQYF

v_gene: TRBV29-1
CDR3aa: CSGTDRADTEAFF

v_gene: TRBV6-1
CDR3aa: CASIAAPGERYGYTF

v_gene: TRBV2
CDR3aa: CASSETPFGYTF

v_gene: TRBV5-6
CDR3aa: CASRKGSSYNSPLHF

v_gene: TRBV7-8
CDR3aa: CASSQDNTYNSPLHF

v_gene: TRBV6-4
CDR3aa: CASRTSELHNEQFF

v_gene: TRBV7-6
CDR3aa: CASSSRTGGLYEQYF

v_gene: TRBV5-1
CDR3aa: CASSLSPQETQYF

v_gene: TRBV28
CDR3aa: CASSSGTRNTIYF

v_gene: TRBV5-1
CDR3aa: CASSGQGPDEQYF

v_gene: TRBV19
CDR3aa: CASSGQLLTGELFF

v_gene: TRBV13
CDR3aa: CASRGQTNTGELFF

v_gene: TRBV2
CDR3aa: CASLDRGEQYF

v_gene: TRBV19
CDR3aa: CASSSGQGSTDTQYF

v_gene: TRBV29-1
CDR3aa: CSIVRAASTDTQYF

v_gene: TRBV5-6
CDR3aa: CASSDPGQGSYEQYF

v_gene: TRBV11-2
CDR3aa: CASSFLSGVTEAFF

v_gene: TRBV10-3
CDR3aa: CAISEDAVSYNEQFF

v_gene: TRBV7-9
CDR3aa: CASHHRTGDYGYTF

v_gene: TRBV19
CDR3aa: CASSVTGGRTEAFF

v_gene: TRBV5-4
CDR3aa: CASSWNAGVYEQYF

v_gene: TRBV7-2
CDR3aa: CASKGVSAPRPLHF

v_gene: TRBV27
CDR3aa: CASSLKFWDTNNQPQHF

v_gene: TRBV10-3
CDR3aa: CAISEFSGSTDTQYF

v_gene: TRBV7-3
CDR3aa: CASSSGHPNTGELFF

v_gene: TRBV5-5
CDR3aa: CASSLEAWAAQHF

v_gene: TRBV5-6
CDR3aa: CASSPRTGTNTGELFF

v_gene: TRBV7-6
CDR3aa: CASSFQGIGTEAFF

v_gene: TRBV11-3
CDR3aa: CASSYRDPGELFF

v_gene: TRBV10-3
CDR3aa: CASDRGGADTQYF

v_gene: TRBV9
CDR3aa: CASSVGQLASPLHF

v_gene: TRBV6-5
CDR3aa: CASSQGGNTGELFF

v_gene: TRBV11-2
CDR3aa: CASSFSGTSGDTQYF